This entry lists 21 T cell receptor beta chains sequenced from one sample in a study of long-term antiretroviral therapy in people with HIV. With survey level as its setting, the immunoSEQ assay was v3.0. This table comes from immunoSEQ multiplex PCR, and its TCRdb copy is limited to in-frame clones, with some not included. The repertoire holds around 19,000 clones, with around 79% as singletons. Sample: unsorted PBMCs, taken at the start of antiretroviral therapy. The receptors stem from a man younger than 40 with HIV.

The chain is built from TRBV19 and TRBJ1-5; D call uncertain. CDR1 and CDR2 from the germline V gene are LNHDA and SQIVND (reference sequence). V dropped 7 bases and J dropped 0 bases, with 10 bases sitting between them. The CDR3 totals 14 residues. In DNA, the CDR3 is TGTGCCAGTACTGCAGTCTCTAGCAATCAGCCCCAGCATTTT. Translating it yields CASTAVSSNQPQHF.

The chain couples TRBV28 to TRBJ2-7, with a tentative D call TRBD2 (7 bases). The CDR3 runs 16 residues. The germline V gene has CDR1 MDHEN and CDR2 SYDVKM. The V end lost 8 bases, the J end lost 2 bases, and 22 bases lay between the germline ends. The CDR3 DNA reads TGTGCCAGCCCACCCTCGAGCGGGACACTAACCTACGAGCAGTACTTC. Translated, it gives CASPPSSGTLTYEQYF. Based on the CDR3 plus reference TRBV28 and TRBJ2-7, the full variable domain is DVKVTQSSRYLVKRTGEKVFLECVQDMDHENMFWYRQDPGLGLRLIYFSYDVKMKEKGDIPEGYSVSREKKERFSLILESASTNQTSMYLCASPPSSGTLTYEQYFGPGTRLTVT.

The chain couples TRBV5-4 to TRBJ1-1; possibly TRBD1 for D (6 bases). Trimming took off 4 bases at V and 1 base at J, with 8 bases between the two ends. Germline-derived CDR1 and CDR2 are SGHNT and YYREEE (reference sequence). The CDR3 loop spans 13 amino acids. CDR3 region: CASSGTPNTEAFF. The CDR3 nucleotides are TGTGCCAGCAGCGGGACACCGAACACTGAAGCTTTCTTT.

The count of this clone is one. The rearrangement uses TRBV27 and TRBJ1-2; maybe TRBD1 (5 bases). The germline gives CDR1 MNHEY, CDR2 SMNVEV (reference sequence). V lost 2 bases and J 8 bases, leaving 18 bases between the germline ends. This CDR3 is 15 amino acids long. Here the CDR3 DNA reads TGTGCCAGCAGTTTAGGGCACGGGGGGGTGTGGGGCTACACCTTC. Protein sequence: CASSLGHGGVWGYTF.

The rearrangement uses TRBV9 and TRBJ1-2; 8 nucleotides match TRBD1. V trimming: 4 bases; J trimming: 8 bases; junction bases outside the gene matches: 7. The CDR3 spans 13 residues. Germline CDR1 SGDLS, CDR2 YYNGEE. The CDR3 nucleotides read TGTGCCAGCAGCTCGGACAGGGCGCGAGGCTACACCTTC. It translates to CASSSDRARGYTF.

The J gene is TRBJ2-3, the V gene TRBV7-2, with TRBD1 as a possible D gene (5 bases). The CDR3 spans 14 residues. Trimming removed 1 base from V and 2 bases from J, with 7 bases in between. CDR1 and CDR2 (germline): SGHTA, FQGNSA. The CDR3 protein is CASSLEDTTDTQYF. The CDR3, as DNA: TGTGCCAGCAGCTTAGAGGACACCACAGATACGCAGTATTTT.

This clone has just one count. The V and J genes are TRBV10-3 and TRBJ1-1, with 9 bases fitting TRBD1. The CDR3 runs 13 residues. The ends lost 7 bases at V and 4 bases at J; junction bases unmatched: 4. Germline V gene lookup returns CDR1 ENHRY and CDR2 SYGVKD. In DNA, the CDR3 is TGTGCCATCACCGGGACAGGGCCCACTGAAGCTTTCTTT. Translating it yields CAITGTGPTEAFF.

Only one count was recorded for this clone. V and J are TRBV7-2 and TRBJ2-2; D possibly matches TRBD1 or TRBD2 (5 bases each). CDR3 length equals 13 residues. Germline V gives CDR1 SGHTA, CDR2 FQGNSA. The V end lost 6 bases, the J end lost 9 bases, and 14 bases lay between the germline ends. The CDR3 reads CASRTPGTWELFF. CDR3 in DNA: TGTGCCAGCAGAACTCCCGGGACGTGGGAGCTGTTTTTT.

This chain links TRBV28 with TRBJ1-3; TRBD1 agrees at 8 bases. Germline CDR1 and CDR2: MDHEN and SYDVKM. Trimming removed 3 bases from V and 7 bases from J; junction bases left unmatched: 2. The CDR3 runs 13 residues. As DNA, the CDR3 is TGTGCCAGCAGTTTGGACAGGGTGAACACCATATATTTT. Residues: CASSLDRVNTIYF.

CDR3 DNA sequence: TGCGCCAGCAGCTCGATATCGGGACAGGGGAATTCACCCCTCCACTTT. Protein: CASSSISGQGNSPLHF. The chain couples TRBV5-1 to TRBJ1-6; 10 positions agree with TRBD1. Germline assignment: CDR1 SGHRS and CDR2 YFSETQ. The CDR3 runs 16 residues. Trimming cost V 3 bases and J 7 bases; bases outside gene matches: 7. The whole variable domain, filled in from reference TRBV5-1 and TRBJ1-6, reads KAGVTQTPRYLIKTRGQQVTLSCSPISGHRSVSWYQQTPGQGLQFLFEYFSETQRNKGNFPGRFSGRQFSNSRSEMNVSTLELGDSALYLCASSSISGQGNSPLHFGNGTRLTVT.

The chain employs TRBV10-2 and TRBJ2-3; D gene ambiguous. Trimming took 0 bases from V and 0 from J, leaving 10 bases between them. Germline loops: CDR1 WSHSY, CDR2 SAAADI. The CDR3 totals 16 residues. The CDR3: CASSESHGSSTDTQYF. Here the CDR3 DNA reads TGCGCCAGCAGTGAGTCTCACGGTTCTAGCACAGATACGCAGTATTTT.

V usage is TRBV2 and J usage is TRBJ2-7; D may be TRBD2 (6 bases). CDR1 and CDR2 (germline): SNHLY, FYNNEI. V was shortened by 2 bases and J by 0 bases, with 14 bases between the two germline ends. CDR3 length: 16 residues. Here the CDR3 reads CASSEFAGTSSYEQYF. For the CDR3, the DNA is TGTGCCAGCAGTGAATTTGCGGGGACGAGCTCCTACGAGCAGTACTTC. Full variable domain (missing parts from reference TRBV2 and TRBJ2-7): EPEVTQTPSHQVTQMGQEVILRCVPISNHLYFYWYRQILGQKVEFLVSFYNNEISEKSEIFDDQFSVERPDGSNFTLKIRSTKLEDSAMYFCASSEFAGTSSYEQYFGPGTRLTVT.

Written as DNA, the CDR3 is TGTGCCTGGAGTCCCCCGTATGGGGGCGCGGAAGAGACCCAGTACTTC. Its translation is CAWSPPYGGAEETQYF. J is TRBJ2-5 and V is TRBV30; TRBD1 is a possible D gene (6 bases). Germline assignment: CDR1 GTSNPN and CDR2 SVGIG (reference sequence). CDR3 length equals 16 residues. The V gene lost 2 bases and the J gene lost 3 bases, with 19 bases spanning the gap. Together with reference TRBV30 and TRBJ2-5, the CDR3 gives the full variable domain: SQTIHQWPATLVQPVGSPLSLECTVEGTSNPNLYWYRQAAGRGLQLLFYSVGIGQISSEVPQNLSASRPQDRQFILSSKKLLLSDSGFYLCAWSPPYGGAEETQYFGPGTRLLVL.

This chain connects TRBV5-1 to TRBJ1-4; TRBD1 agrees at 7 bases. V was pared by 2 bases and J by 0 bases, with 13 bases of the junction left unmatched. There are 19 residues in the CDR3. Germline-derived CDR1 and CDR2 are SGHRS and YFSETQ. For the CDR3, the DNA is TGCGCCAGCAGCTTTGACCCGGGACAGACCTTCGCAACTAATGAAAAACTGTTTTTT. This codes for CASSFDPGQTFATNEKLFF.

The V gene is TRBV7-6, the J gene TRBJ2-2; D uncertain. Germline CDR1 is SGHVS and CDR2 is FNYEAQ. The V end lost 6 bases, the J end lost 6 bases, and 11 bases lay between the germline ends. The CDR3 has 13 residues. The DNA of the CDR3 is TGTGCCAGCAGTTCCTCTTCCCCCGGGGAGCTGTTTTTT. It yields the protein CASSSSSPGELFF.

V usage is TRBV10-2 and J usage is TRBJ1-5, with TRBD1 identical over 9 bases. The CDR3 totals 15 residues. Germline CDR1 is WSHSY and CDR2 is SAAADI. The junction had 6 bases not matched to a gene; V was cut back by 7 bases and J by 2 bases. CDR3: CASTQDRGGNQPQHF. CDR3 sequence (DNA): TGCGCCAGCACCCAGGACAGGGGAGGCAATCAGCCCCAGCATTTT.

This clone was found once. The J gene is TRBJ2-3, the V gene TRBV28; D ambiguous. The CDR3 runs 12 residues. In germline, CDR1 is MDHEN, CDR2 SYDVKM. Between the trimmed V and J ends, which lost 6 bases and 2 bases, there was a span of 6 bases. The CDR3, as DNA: TGTGCCAGCAGCCACCCCACAGATACGCAGTATTTT. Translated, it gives CASSHPTDTQYF.

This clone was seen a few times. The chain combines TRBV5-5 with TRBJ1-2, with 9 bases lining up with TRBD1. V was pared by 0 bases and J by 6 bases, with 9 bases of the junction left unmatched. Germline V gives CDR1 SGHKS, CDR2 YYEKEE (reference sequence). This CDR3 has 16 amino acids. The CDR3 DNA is TGTGCCAGCAGCTTGGCCGAGACAGGGGGGAGAGATGGCTACACCTTC. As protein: CASSLAETGGRDGYTF. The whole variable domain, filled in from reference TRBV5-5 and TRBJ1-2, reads DAGVTQSPTHLIKTRGQQVTLRCSPISGHKSVSWYQQVLGQGPQFIFQYYEKEERGRGNFPDRFSARQFPNYSSELNVNALLLGDSALYLCASSLAETGGRDGYTFGSGTRLTVV.

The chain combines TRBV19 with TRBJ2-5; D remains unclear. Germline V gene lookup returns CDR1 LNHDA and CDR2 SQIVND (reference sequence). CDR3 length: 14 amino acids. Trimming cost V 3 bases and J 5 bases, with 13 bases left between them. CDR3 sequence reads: CASSIGLDRETQYF. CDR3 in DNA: TGTGCCAGTAGTATCGGTCTGGATAGGGAGACCCAGTACTTC.

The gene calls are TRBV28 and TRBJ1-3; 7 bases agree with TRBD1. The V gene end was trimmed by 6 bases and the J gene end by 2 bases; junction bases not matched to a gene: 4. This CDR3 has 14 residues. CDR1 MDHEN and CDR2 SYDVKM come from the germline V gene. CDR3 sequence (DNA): TGTGCCAGCAGAATCACAGGGGCTGGAAACACCATATATTTT. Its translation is CASRITGAGNTIYF.

The CDR3 loop reads CASSLVRTPDTEAFF. The CDR3 bases are TGTGCCAGCAGCTTGGTTAGGACACCAGACACTGAAGCTTTCTTT. The J gene is TRBJ1-1, the V gene TRBV5-5; a possible D gene is TRBD1 (5 bases). The V gene's germline CDR1 is SGHKS and CDR2 YYEKEE (reference sequence). The CDR3 consists of 15 residues. Trimming took off 0 bases at V and 3 bases at J, with 12 bases between the two ends. The entire variable domain, with the rest obtained from reference TRBV5-5 and TRBJ1-1, is as follows: DAGVTQSPTHLIKTRGQQVTLRCSPISGHKSVSWYQQVLGQGPQFIFQYYEKEERGRGNFPDRFSARQFPNYSSELNVNALLLGDSALYLCASSLVRTPDTEAFFGQGTRLTVV.